Shown below are 10 T cell receptor beta chains from a single sample sequenced in a study of STAT5B mutations in CD4+ large granular lymphocyte leukemia. Produced via immunoSEQ multiplex PCR; TCRdb's table is partial and in-frame only. The sample holds around 32,000 clones, roughly 77% seen once. The specimen was CD4+ T cells from blood buffy coats. Source of these receptors: a human donor in good health.

The rearrangement uses TRBV6-1 and TRBJ1-1; 7 bases match TRBD1. With V trimmed by 4 bases and J by 4 bases, 6 bases remained unmatched. CDR3 size: 14 residues. CDR1 MNHNS and CDR2 SASEGT come from the germline V gene. The CDR3 sequence: CASSVLRGPTEAFF. The CDR3 coding sequence is TGTGCCAGCAGTGTATTGAGGGGGCCCACTGAAGCTTTCTTT.

The V and J genes are TRBV7-1 and TRBJ1-5; a possible D gene is TRBD1 (5 bases). TRBV7-1 is assigned to the ORF class and has an uncertain function. V lost 4 bases and J 1 base, leaving 8 bases between the germline ends. The CDR3 extends over 14 amino acids. The CDR3 is CASSLGASNQPQHF. CDR3 nucleotides: TGTGCCAGCAGCTTAGGGGCAAGCAATCAGCCCCAGCATTTT.

This clone was counted between two and nine times. The genes are TRBV5-1 and TRBJ1-2; tentative D call: TRBD1 (6 bases). Germline CDR1 and CDR2: SGHRS and YFSETQ. The CDR3 totals 15 residues. Trimming took off 3 bases at V and 0 bases at J, with 12 bases between the two ends. CDR3 amino acids: CASSSQGEANYGYTF. CDR3 in DNA: TGCGCCAGCAGCTCACAGGGAGAGGCTAACTATGGCTACACCTTC. Full variable domain (remainder filled in from reference TRBV5-1 and TRBJ1-2): KAGVTQTPRYLIKTRGQQVTLSCSPISGHRSVSWYQQTPGQGLQFLFEYFSETQRNKGNFPGRFSGRQFSNSRSEMNVSTLELGDSALYLCASSSQGEANYGYTFGSGTRLTVV.

The rearrangement joins TRBV29-1 to TRBJ2-3, with D tentatively TRBD1 (6 bases). CDR3 size: 15 residues. Germline V gene lookup returns CDR1 SQVTM and CDR2 ANQGSEA. Trimming shortened V by 7 bases and J by 2 bases, and 19 bases separated the two germline ends. CDR3 coding DNA: TGCAGCGCCCCCACCAGGGGCGGCAACACAGATACGCAGTATTTT. Translating gives CSAPTRGGNTDTQYF.

This clone showed up just a few times. This chain connects TRBV29-1 to TRBJ2-1, with D maybe TRBD2 (5 bases). The V end was cut by 3 bases, the J end by 0 bases, with 9 bases between. The CDR3 sequence is 14 residues long. In germline, CDR1 is SQVTM, CDR2 ANQGSEA. The CDR3 here is CSVDSGSSYNEQFF. In nucleotides, the CDR3 is TGCAGCGTTGACTCGGGAAGCTCCTACAATGAGCAGTTCTTC.

This chain links TRBV28 with TRBJ1-5; TRBD1 matches at 7 bases. The V gene's germline CDR1 is MDHEN and CDR2 SYDVKM. There are 14 residues in the CDR3. The junction had 5 bases not matched to a gene; V was cut back by 5 bases and J by 4 bases. CDR3 in amino acids: CASSTGVRNQPQHF. The CDR3 DNA sequence: TGTGCCAGCAGTACAGGGGTGAGGAATCAGCCCCAGCATTTT.

The gene calls are TRBV15 and TRBJ1-2, with a tentative D call TRBD1 (5 bases). The germline gives CDR1 LNHNV, CDR2 YYDKDF (reference sequence). Deletions cut 2 bases from V and 2 bases from J, with 18 bases between. The CDR3 has 17 amino acids. The CDR3 protein is CATSRNPPGTLNYGYTF. The CDR3 DNA sequence: TGTGCCACCAGCAGAAATCCCCCCGGGACCTTAAACTATGGCTACACCTTC.

The CDR3 reads CASSLGIQGATDTQYF. CDR3 sequence (DNA): TGTGCCAGCAGCTTAGGGATTCAGGGGGCGACAGATACGCAGTATTTT. This rearrangement joins TRBV11-2 to TRBJ2-3, with 8 bases lining up with TRBD1. The J segment lost 3 bases and the V segment lost 1 base, leaving 6 bases of the junction unmatched. This CDR3 is built from 16 residues. The V gene's germline CDR1 is SGHAT and CDR2 FQNNGV.

The genes are TRBV13 and TRBJ1-4; 7 nucleotides agree with TRBD1. V shed 0 bases, J shed 5 bases, and the junction held 3 bases outside the gene matches. CDR3 length: 15 residues. Germline CDR1 and CDR2: PRHDT and FYEKMQ (reference sequence). This CDR3 reads CASSLGGTDNEKLFF. The CDR3 coding sequence is TGTGCCAGCAGCTTAGGGGGGACAGACAATGAAAAACTGTTTTTT.

V gene TRBV12-5 combines with J gene TRBJ2-2; D may correspond to TRBD1 or TRBD2 (5 bases each). This CDR3 is built from 17 residues. Germline CDR1 LGHNT, CDR2 FRNRAP. Trimming stripped 5 bases from V and 0 bases from J, with 16 bases between. The CDR3 reads CASGRAWDRTNTGELFF. CDR3 DNA sequence: TGTGCTAGTGGTCGCGCTTGGGACCGAACGAACACCGGGGAGCTGTTTTTT.